These 16 T cell receptor beta chains came from one sample sequenced in a study of T cells after yellow fever vaccination. MiXCR was run by TCRdb on the 5' RACE reads, yielding one entry per CDR3 protein. Altogether around 590,000 distinct CDR3 sequences are present, roughly 12% being singletons, with the ten largest covering under 15%. The sequenced sample was PBMCs, obtained on the day of the yellow fever booster vaccination. These receptors were collected from a man aged 25-45 years who received the YFV17D yellow fever vaccine.

V usage is TRBV7-2 and J usage is TRBJ2-3; 16 bases align to TRBD2. Trimming took 6 bases from V and 5 from J; bases not matched to a gene: 5. The CDR3 runs to 16 residues. Germline V gene data show CDR1 as SGHTA and CDR2 as FQGNSA. The CDR3 region has the DNA TGTGCCAGCAGGGGGGGACTAGCGGGAGGGGGAGATACGCAGTATTTT. It is translated as CASRGGLAGGGDTQYF. Combining the CDR3 with reference TRBV7-2 and TRBJ2-3 gives the whole variable domain GAGVSQSPSNKVTEKGKDVELRCDPISGHTALYWYRQSLGQGLEFLIYFQGNSAPDKSGLPSDRFSAERTGGSVSTLTIQRTQQEDSAVYLCASRGGLAGGGDTQYFGPGTRLTVL.

This clonotype was seen a few times. The CDR3 here is CSGWTGDSNEQFF. CDR3 bases: TGCAGCGGATGGACAGGGGACTCCAATGAGCAGTTCTTC. This chain uses TRBV29-1 with TRBJ2-1, with 9 positions matching TRBD1. V was clipped by 7 bases and J by 6 bases; unmatched bases: 7. This CDR3 spans 13 amino acids. CDR1 is SQVTM, CDR2 ANQGSEA, per germline.

There are a few counts of this clonotype. The chain links TRBV19 to TRBJ2-7, with 7 bases aligning to TRBD1. V was clipped by 3 bases and J by 0 bases; unmatched bases: 5. There are 15 residues in the CDR3. Germline CDR1 LNHDA, CDR2 SQIVND (reference sequence). The CDR3 coding sequence is TGTGCCAGTAGTATTCAGGACAGGAGCTCCTACGAGCAGTACTTC. Translation gives CASSIQDRSSYEQYF.

The V gene is TRBV7-9, the J gene TRBJ2-7, with 12 bases fitting TRBD2. Germline loops: CDR1 SEHNR, CDR2 FQNEAQ (reference sequence). Unmatched junction bases numbered 10, after V lost 6 bases and J lost 7 bases. The CDR3 sequence is 15 residues long. The CDR3 nucleotides are TGTGCCAGCAGTTCCCTAGCGGGAGGGCCGAAGGAGCAGTACTTC. Protein product: CASSSLAGGPKEQYF.

This clonotype was picked up a small number of times. This chain links TRBV21-1 with TRBJ2-5; the D call in the table, TRBD1, was not verified against the DNA. TRBV21-1 is classified as a pseudogene. The CDR3 extends over 15 amino acids. The CDR3 loop reads CASSKVRDNQETQYF. The CDR3 region has the DNA TGTGCCAGCAGCAAAGTACGGGACAATCAAGAGACCCAGTACTTC.

About this clonotype itself: At one boundary the junction diverges from the germline segment, which might be a read error. CDR3 DNA: TGCTGTGCTAGAGATCTCGGGGGACTAGGAGGGTATGAGCAGTTCTTC. This gives the protein CCARDLGGLGGYEQFF. The rearrangement links TRBV20-1 to TRBJ2-1, with TRBD2 matching over 8 bases. There are 16 residues in the CDR3. Germline-derived CDR1 and CDR2 are DFQATT and SNEGSKA (reference sequence).

This chain links TRBV7-2 with TRBJ2-5; D is unresolved. Germline V gene lookup returns CDR1 SGHTA and CDR2 FQGNSA. The CDR3 has 15 amino acids. V lost 4 bases and J 2 bases, leaving 14 bases between the germline ends. The CDR3 region is CASSSFGVPQETQYF. The CDR3 DNA is TGTGCCAGCAGCTCATTTGGGGTACCTCAAGAGACCCAGTACTTC. The full variable domain, completed using reference TRBV7-2 and TRBJ2-5, is GAGVSQSPSNKVTEKGKDVELRCDPISGHTALYWYRQSLGQGLEFLIYFQGNSAPDKSGLPSDRFSAERTGGSVSTLTIQRTQQEDSAVYLCASSSFGVPQETQYFGPGTRLLVL.

The chain carries TRBV7-2 and TRBJ1-1; TRBD1 is a possible D gene (6 bases). This CDR3 comprises 14 residues. V was pared by 3 bases and J by 0 bases, with 8 bases between. From germline, CDR1 is SGHTA and CDR2 FQGNSA. DNA of the CDR3: TGTGCCAGCAGCTTCGGGGGGCTGAACACTGAAGCTTTCTTT. Translating gives CASSFGGLNTEAFF.

The genes are TRBV30 and TRBJ2-7, with D possibly being TRBD2 (5 bases). Germline values: CDR1 GTSNPN, CDR2 SVGIG (reference sequence). V was trimmed by 0 bases and J by 7 bases, leaving 13 bases between them. The CDR3 is 13 amino acids. CDR3 loop: CAWSVSGSGEQYF. CDR3 DNA: TGTGCCTGGAGTGTATCTGGGTCGGGGGAGCAGTACTTC.

The V call is TRBV20-1, the J call TRBJ2-1, with TRBD2 matching over 11 bases. Unmatched junction bases numbered 12, after V lost 5 bases and J lost 9 bases. In germline, CDR1 is DFQATT, CDR2 SNEGSKA (reference sequence). The CDR3 runs to 15 residues. DNA for the CDR3: TGCAGTGCTGCCGATAGCGGGAGGGCCTCCAGTGAGCAGTTCTTC. Its protein is CSAADSGRASSEQFF.

This clonotype was detected only a few times. This chain joins TRBV7-6 and TRBJ2-2; D call uncertain. Between the trimmed V and J ends, which lost 0 bases and 0 bases, there was a span of 8 bases. Germline V gene sequence: CDR1 SGHVS, CDR2 FNYEAQ. The CDR3 has 16 residues. The CDR3 protein is CASSLATYSNTGELFF. The CDR3, as DNA: TGTGCCAGCAGCTTAGCGACATACTCGAACACCGGGGAGCTGTTTTTT. Looking up the rest from reference TRBV7-6 and TRBJ2-2 gives the full variable domain: GAGVSQSPRYKVTKRGQDVALRCDPISGHVSLYWYRQALGQGPEFLTYFNYEAQQDKSGLPNDRFSAERPEGSISTLTIQRTEQRDSAMYRCASSLATYSNTGELFFGEGSRLTVL.

This clonotype has just a few counts. The V call is TRBV7-6, the J call TRBJ2-2; 9 nucleotides match TRBD1. The V gene's germline CDR1 is SGHVS and CDR2 FNYEAQ. The CDR3 contains 14 residues. V dropped 7 bases and J dropped 5; count of bases not matched to a gene: 5. As DNA, the CDR3 is TGTGCCAGCACCCGGGACAGGGAAACCGGGGAGCTGTTTTTT. Translation: CASTRDRETGELFF.

This clonotype has a handful of counts. The rearrangement links TRBV20-1 to TRBJ1-1; D is uncertain. The germline V gene encodes CDR1 DFQATT and CDR2 SNEGSKA (reference sequence). The CDR3 runs 13 residues. Trimming cost V 2 bases and J 7 bases, with 14 bases left between them. The chain's CDR3 is CSARRQPGNEAFF. In nucleotides, the CDR3 is TGCAGTGCTAGAAGGCAGCCGGGCAATGAAGCTTTCTTT.

The sample holds a few counts of this clonotype. V gene TRBV7-9 combines with J gene TRBJ2-1; TRBD2 matches at 7 bases. Looked up from germline, CDR1 is SEHNR and CDR2 is FQNEAQ (reference sequence). CDR3 size: 17 residues. The V segment lost 3 bases and the J segment 4 bases; nucleotides outside the gene matches: 12. The CDR3 protein is CASSFRSWEGIYNEQFF. CDR3 DNA: TGTGCCAGCAGCTTTAGGTCGTGGGAGGGTATATACAATGAGCAGTTCTTC.

This clonotype was observed a handful of times. The chain joins TRBV4-3 to TRBJ1-1, with a weak D call TRBD1 (5 bases). This CDR3 contains 14 residues. Trimming pared 1 base from V and 6 bases from J, leaving 12 bases between. Germline V gene data show CDR1 as LGHNA and CDR2 as YSLEER. This chain's CDR3 is CASSQVWGGAEAFF. Written as DNA, the CDR3 is TGCGCCAGCAGCCAAGTCTGGGGAGGGGCTGAAGCTTTCTTT.

CDR3 amino acids: CASSPKDRGLNQPQHF. The CDR3 nucleotides are TGTGCCAGTAGTCCAAAGGACAGGGGGCTCAATCAGCCCCAGCATTTT. The gene calls are TRBV19 and TRBJ1-5, with 11 positions matching TRBD1. Trimming cost V 5 bases and J 3 bases; bases outside gene matches: 6. The CDR3 has 16 residues. Germline V gene lookup returns CDR1 LNHDA and CDR2 SQIVND (reference sequence).